Sequencing of this TCR beta chain was carried out in a study of shared clonotypes between healthy human individuals. This clone was detected once. Sequenced by immunoSEQ multiplex PCR; TCRdb stores in-frame clones only, minus some. The profile shows about 2 million clones, roughly 95% of them singletons. Germline lookup yields CDR1 SGHAT and CDR2 FQNNGV. V gave up 6 bases and J gave up 4 bases, with 15 bases separating them. CDR3 length: 15 residues. The chain uses TRBV11-2 and TRBJ2-2; weak D call: TRBD2 (6 bases). The receptor was isolated from a young man in good health. Sequences were obtained from naive CD4+ T cells sorted from blood. Regarding subset: CD45RA+ positively selected. This CDR3 reads CASSPNGTPTGELFF. The CDR3 nucleotides read TGTGCCAGCAGTCCTAATGGGACTCCCACCGGGGAGCTGTTTTTT.